One sample yielded the 13 T cell receptor beta chains listed below, sequenced in a study of patients and donors after allogeneic stem cell transplantation. TCRdb re-derived calls from the RT-PCR reads in MiXCR, one entry per CDR3 protein. Altogether approximately 200,000 distinct CDR3 sequences are present, 35% to 45% being singletons, with the ten largest covering around 10%. The specimen was blood, either unsorted or a sorted T cell fraction (not recorded which). These receptors were obtained from a human donor who was either an allogeneic HSCT recipient or a stem cell or donor lymphocyte infusion donor (not recorded which). It is not recorded whose cells these are; they may come from a transplant donor.

The J gene is TRBJ2-5, the V gene TRBV11-3, with unresolved D. V was clipped by 1 base and J by 4 bases, with 13 bases between them. The CDR3 contains 15 residues. CDR1 and CDR2 (germline): SGHNT, YENEEA. The CDR3, as DNA: TGTGCCAGCAGCTTAGTTCACAGCTCTTTAGAGACCCAGTACTTC. It specifies CASSLVHSSLETQYF.

The V gene is TRBV4-2, the J gene TRBJ1-1; a possible D gene is TRBD1 (5 bases). V gave up 4 bases and J gave up 5 bases, with 11 bases separating them. This CDR3 has 13 residues. The V gene's germline CDR1 is LGHNA and CDR2 YNFKEQ. The CDR3 DNA follows: TGTGCCAGCAGCCTGTGGGGGGGTACTGAAGCTTTCTTT. Its translation is CASSLWGGTEAFF.

V gene TRBV5-1 combines with J gene TRBJ1-6, with 8 bases that match TRBD1. Per the germline V gene, CDR1 is SGHRS and CDR2 is YFSETQ. The junction had 13 bases not matched to a gene; V was cut back by 5 bases and J by 9 bases. The CDR3 length is 16 residues. The CDR3 sequence is CASRGSYDRGGSPLHF. DNA for the CDR3: TGCGCCAGCAGGGGCAGCTATGACAGGGGTGGTTCACCCCTCCACTTT.

This chain links TRBV7-8 with TRBJ1-4, with a possible D match to TRBD1 (5 bases). This CDR3 region has 14 residues. Trimming shortened V by 5 bases and J by 5 bases, and 12 bases separated the two germline ends. The germline V gene encodes CDR1 SGHVS and CDR2 FQNEAQ. CDR3 sequence (DNA): TGTGCCAGCAGCCCCTCGGACACCAATGAAAAACTGTTTTTT. Amino acid sequence: CASSPSDTNEKLFF. Full variable domain (outside the CDR3, taken from reference TRBV7-8 and TRBJ1-4): GAGVSQSPRYKVAKRGQDVALRCDPISGHVSLFWYQQALGQGPEFLTYFQNEAQLDKSGLPSDRFFAERPEGSVSTLKIQRTQQEDSAVYLCASSPSDTNEKLFFGSGTQLSVL.

This sequence joins TRBV10-3 and TRBJ1-4; no reliable D call. The germline CDR1 and CDR2 sequences are ENHRY and SYGVKD. V lost 6 bases and J 8 bases, leaving 16 bases between the germline ends. The CDR3 has 14 residues. CDR3 protein: CAISLRPEGEKLFF. The CDR3 DNA follows: TGTGCCATCAGCCTTCGTCCAGAGGGAGAAAAACTGTTTTTT.

This clonotype was picked up a small number of times. V gene TRBV28 combines with J gene TRBJ1-5; 9 bases are a match to TRBD1. The V gene's germline CDR1 is MDHEN and CDR2 SYDVKM. The CDR3 has 18 amino acids. V shed 7 bases and J 2 bases; nucleotides not matched to a gene: 15. This CDR3 is CASTSPLRRDRGNQPQHF. Written as DNA, the CDR3 is TGTGCCAGCACCTCACCCCTACGCCGGGACAGGGGCAATCAGCCCCAGCATTTT.

V usage is TRBV5-1 and J usage is TRBJ2-2; D is possibly TRBD1 or TRBD2 (5 bases each). Germline-derived CDR1 and CDR2 are SGHRS and YFSETQ. CDR3 length: 15 residues. Deletions cut 4 bases from V and 9 bases from J, with 19 bases between. CDR3 DNA sequence: TGCGCCAGCAGCACCGGGACCCCCACTTCGAGGGAGCTGTTTTTT. Its translation is CASSTGTPTSRELFF. Supplemented by reference TRBV5-1 and TRBJ2-2, the full variable domain reads KAGVTQTPRYLIKTRGQQVTLSCSPISGHRSVSWYQQTPGQGLQFLFEYFSETQRNKGNFPGRFSGRQFSNSRSEMNVSTLELGDSALYLCASSTGTPTSRELFFGEGSRLTVL.

There are a few counts of this clonotype. The V gene is TRBV29-1, the J gene TRBJ2-1; TRBD2 matches at 7 bases. The CDR3 is made up of 14 amino acids. Germline CDR1 and CDR2: SQVTM and ANQGSEA. With 1 base clipped from V and 8 bases from J, the junction kept 8 bases outside the gene matches. CDR3 region: CSVEARLAGDEQFF. The CDR3 DNA reads as TGCAGCGTTGAAGCGAGACTAGCCGGCGATGAGCAGTTCTTC.

This clonotype was observed a few times. The genes are TRBV20-1 and TRBJ1-5, with unresolved D. CDR3 length: 13 residues. Germline CDR1 is DFQATT and CDR2 is SNEGSKA (reference sequence). The V gene lost 1 base and the J gene lost 7 bases, with 11 bases spanning the gap. In DNA form, the CDR3 reads TGCAGTGCTAGAGGTGGAGGAGGACAGCCCCAGCATTTT. Translated: CSARGGGGQPQHF.

This clonotype turned up a few times. V gene TRBV6-6 combines with J gene TRBJ1-2; the D is unclear. Between the trimmed V and J ends, which lost 0 bases and 5 bases, there was a span of 4 bases. In germline, CDR1 is MNHNY, CDR2 SVGAGI (reference sequence). The CDR3 has 12 amino acids. In DNA form, the CDR3 reads TGTGCCAGCAGTTACTCGGATTATGGCTACACCTTC. Protein: CASSYSDYGYTF.

This clonotype was observed a single time. The V and J genes are TRBV5-1 and TRBJ1-4; 8 bases line up with TRBD1. The germline gives CDR1 SGHRS, CDR2 YFSETQ. CDR3 length: 14 amino acids. J lost 8 bases, V lost 3 bases, and 6 bases had no gene match. CDR3 sequence reads: CASSSGGAGEKLFF. In DNA form, the CDR3 reads TGCGCCAGCAGCTCAGGGGGCGCGGGGGAAAAACTGTTTTTT.

The rearrangement links TRBV7-9 to TRBJ2-4; D is perhaps TRBD1 (6 bases). Germline CDR1 and CDR2: SEHNR and FQNEAQ (reference sequence). V gave up 4 bases and J gave up 1 base, with 17 bases separating them. The CDR3 contains 17 residues. The DNA of the CDR3 is TGTGCCAGCAGCTCACAGGGCCGGGGTTGGGCCAAAAACATTCAGTACTTC. Protein: CASSSQGRGWAKNIQYF.

The chain couples TRBV10-3 to TRBJ1-1; 7 bases fit TRBD1. Per the germline V gene, CDR1 is ENHRY and CDR2 is SYGVKD. Unmatched junction bases numbered 9, after V lost 6 bases and J lost 5 bases. There are 14 residues in the CDR3. CDR3 protein: CAIRKDRTGTEAFF. The DNA of the CDR3 is TGTGCCATCAGGAAGGACAGGACGGGTACTGAAGCTTTCTTT.